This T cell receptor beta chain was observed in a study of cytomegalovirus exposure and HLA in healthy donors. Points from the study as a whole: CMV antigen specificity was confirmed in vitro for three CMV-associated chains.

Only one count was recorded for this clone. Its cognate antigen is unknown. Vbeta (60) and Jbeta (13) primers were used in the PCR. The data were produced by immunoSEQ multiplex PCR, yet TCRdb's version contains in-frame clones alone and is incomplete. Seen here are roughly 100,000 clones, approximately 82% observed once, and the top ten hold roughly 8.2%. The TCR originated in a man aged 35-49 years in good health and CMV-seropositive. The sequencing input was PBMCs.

The CDR3, as DNA: TGTGCCAGCAGCTTAGCGTCGTCCCCGGGGACGCAGTATTTT. Its translation: CASSLASSPGTQYF. The V gene is TRBV7-9, the J gene TRBJ2-3, with a possible D match to TRBD2 (5 bases). V lost 0 bases, J lost 9 bases, and 13 bases lay in between. CDR3 size: 14 residues. CDR1 is SEHNR, CDR2 FQNEAQ, per germline (reference sequence).